These 19 T cell receptor beta chains were all obtained from the same sample, sequenced in a study of cytomegalovirus exposure and HLA in healthy donors. Use of 60 Vbeta and 13 Jbeta primers characterized the PCR. Sequenced by immunoSEQ multiplex PCR; TCRdb stores in-frame clones only, minus some. In total, the table holds more than 95,000 clones. The sequenced sample was PBMCs. All receptors come from a man aged 35 to 55 in good health and CMV-seronegative.

The chain recombines TRBV6-5 with TRBJ1-4; the D gene is possibly TRBD1 (5 bases). Deletions cut 6 bases from V and 1 base from J, with 12 bases between. The CDR3 consists of 15 residues. Germline values: CDR1 MNHEY, CDR2 SVGAGI. The chain's CDR3 is CASSRDWVTNEKLFF. CDR3 in DNA: TGTGCCAGCAGCAGGGACTGGGTAACTAATGAAAAACTGTTTTTT.

J is TRBJ1-2 and V is TRBV7-6, with 7 bases identical to TRBD1. This CDR3 region has 15 residues. Germline V gene sequence: CDR1 SGHVS, CDR2 FNYEAQ. The V segment lost 5 bases and the J segment 7 bases; nucleotides outside the gene matches: 13. CDR3 loop: CASSPTLQGPGGYTF. The CDR3 DNA reads TGTGCCAGCAGCCCGACTCTACAGGGGCCCGGTGGCTACACCTTC.

V is TRBV7-2 and J is TRBJ1-2; 8 bases are shared with TRBD1. The V gene end was trimmed by 1 base and the J gene end by 8 bases; junction bases not matched to a gene: 15. The CDR3 sequence is 17 residues long. Germline lookup yields CDR1 SGHTA and CDR2 FQGNSA. The CDR3 bases are TGTGCCAGCAGCTTAGATTTAGGTGCCAGGGGGCGGCAGGGCTACACCTTC. It codes for CASSLDLGARGRQGYTF. The entire variable domain, with the rest obtained from reference TRBV7-2 and TRBJ1-2, is as follows: GAGVSQSPSNKVTEKGKDVELRCDPISGHTALYWYRQSLGQGLEFLIYFQGNSAPDKSGLPSDRFSAERTGGSVSTLTIQRTQQEDSAVYLCASSLDLGARGRQGYTFGSGTRLTVV.

V and J are TRBV2 and TRBJ2-3, with TRBD2 matching over 7 bases. Germline CDR1 reads SNHLY; CDR2 reads FYNNEI. This CDR3 has 14 amino acids. Germline trimming cut 6 bases from V and 2 bases from J; bases unmatched to any gene: 5. This CDR3 reads CASSVAGLTDTQYF. CDR3 nucleotide sequence: TGTGCCAGCAGCGTAGCGGGCCTCACAGATACGCAGTATTTT.

The chain uses TRBV6-6 and TRBJ1-1, with D tentatively TRBD1 (5 bases). V dropped 6 bases and J dropped 2 bases, with 10 bases sitting between them. Per germline, CDR1 MNHNY and CDR2 SVGAGI (reference sequence). CDR3 size: 13 residues. This chain's CDR3 is CASRTTENTEAFF. CDR3 sequence (DNA): TGTGCCAGCAGAACGACAGAAAACACTGAAGCTTTCTTT.

The V gene is TRBV10-3, the J gene TRBJ2-5, with D tentatively TRBD2 (6 bases). The CDR3 is 14 amino acids. The germline CDR1 and CDR2 sequences are ENHRY and SYGVKD. V lost 6 bases to trimming and J lost 2 bases, with 13 bases between them. The CDR3 loop reads CAIREGGQQETQYF. The CDR3 DNA sequence: TGTGCCATCAGGGAAGGAGGGCAGCAAGAGACCCAGTACTTC.

The chain couples TRBV13 to TRBJ1-5; 8 positions match TRBD1. CDR1 and CDR2 (germline): PRHDT, FYEKMQ (reference sequence). V lost 2 bases and J lost 2; bases outside the gene matches: 11. The CDR3 covers 18 residues. This chain's CDR3 is CASSLSGDRGLRNQPQHF. CDR3 nucleotide sequence: TGTGCCAGCAGCTTAAGCGGTGACAGGGGTTTACGCAATCAGCCCCAGCATTTT. The variable domain in full, with the rest retrieved from reference TRBV13 and TRBJ1-5, is AAGVIQSPRHLIKEKRETATLKCYPIPRHDTVYWYQQGPGQDPQFLISFYEKMQSDKGSIPDRFSAQQFSDYHSELNMSSLELGDSALYFCASSLSGDRGLRNQPQHFGDGTRLSIL.

The chain has TRBV7-9 and TRBJ1-3; D is uncertain. The DNA end is a closer match to TRBJ2-2, so the J assignment may be wrong. Germline V gene lookup returns CDR1 SEHNR and CDR2 FQNEAQ (reference sequence). The CDR3 is made up of 13 amino acids. CDR3 amino acids: CASSLGSTGELFF. CDR3 bases: TGTGCCAGCAGCTTAGGGTCCACCGGGGAGCTGTTTTTT.

V gene TRBV11-2 combines with J gene TRBJ2-2; D possibly corresponds to TRBD2 (5 bases). CDR1 and CDR2 (germline): SGHAT, FQNNGV. The CDR3 has 16 amino acids. Trimming stripped 2 bases from V and 6 bases from J, with 16 bases between. The CDR3 spells CASSLSSLGLPGELFF. The DNA of the CDR3 is TGTGCCAGCAGCTTATCCTCCCTAGGACTCCCCGGGGAGCTGTTTTTT. The whole variable domain, remainder taken from reference TRBV11-2 and TRBJ2-2, is EAGVAQSPRYKIIEKRQSVAFWCNPISGHATLYWYQQILGQGPKLLIQFQNNGVVDDSQLPKDRFSAERLKGVDSTLKIQPAKLEDSAVYLCASSLSSLGLPGELFFGEGSRLTVL.

This chain links TRBV21-1 with TRBJ2-1; whether TRBD2, the table's D call, matches the DNA was not checked. TRBV21-1 is a pseudogene segment. The CDR3 loop spans 17 amino acids. CDR3 residues: CASTLTTSAQSWNEQFF. CDR3 nucleotides: TGTGCCAGCACCCTGACGACTAGCGCCCAGTCGTGGAATGAGCAGTTCTTC.

The chain uses TRBV10-1 and TRBJ1-4, with a weak D call TRBD1 (6 bases). Trimming shortened V by 7 bases and J by 7 bases, and 25 bases separated the two germline ends. The CDR3 is 17 residues long. CDR1 WNHNN and CDR2 SYGVQD come from the germline V gene (reference sequence). The CDR3 bases are TGCGCCAGCACCGCGAAGAACAGGGCATGTTTCGGTGAAAAACTGTTTTTT. This codes for CASTAKNRACFGEKLFF.

V and J are TRBV7-9 and TRBJ1-2; 9 bases agree with TRBD1. There are 16 residues in the CDR3. The ends lost 11 bases at V and 2 bases at J; junction bases unmatched: 15. The germline gives CDR1 SEHNR, CDR2 FQNEAQ (reference sequence). CDR3 loop: CAAAGGTGQGNYGYTF. The CDR3, as DNA: TGTGCCGCGGCTGGTGGGACGGGACAGGGCAACTATGGCTACACCTTC.

This sequence joins TRBV6-1 and TRBJ2-7; TRBD1 matches at 10 bases. Germline V gives CDR1 MNHNS, CDR2 SASEGT. CDR3 length: 15 amino acids. The J segment lost 5 bases and the V segment lost 6 bases, leaving 10 bases of the junction unmatched. The CDR3 nucleotides read TGTGCCAGCAGGATCCGGGACAGGGGCCGCGACGAGCAGTACTTC. This translates into CASRIRDRGRDEQYF.

The chain has TRBV5-5 and TRBJ2-6; weak D call: TRBD2 (6 bases). Looked up from germline, CDR1 is SGHKS and CDR2 is YYEKEE (reference sequence). The CDR3 spans 15 residues. Trimming took off 4 bases at V and 0 bases at J, with 8 bases between the two ends. CDR3 DNA sequence: TGTGCCAGCAGCCGCGGGGACTCTGGGGCCAACGTCCTGACTTTC. It specifies CASSRGDSGANVLTF.

About this clone itself: The same CDR3 is also encoded by other DNA sequences in this sample. The chain couples TRBV10-3 to TRBJ2-7, with D possibly being TRBD2 (5 bases). CDR1 is ENHRY and CDR2 is SYGVKD in the germline V gene. This CDR3 has 14 residues. V gave up 0 bases and J gave up 1 base, with 7 bases separating them. This CDR3 reads CAISESRESYEQYF. CDR3 nucleotide sequence: TGTGCCATCAGTGAGTCGAGGGAGTCCTACGAGCAGTACTTC.

V gene TRBV11-2 combines with J gene TRBJ2-5; 11 positions match TRBD2. Losses at the gene ends were 0 bases for V and 5 bases for J; bases not matched to a gene: 5. Germline CDR1 reads SGHAT; CDR2 reads FQNNGV. The CDR3 spans 16 residues. CDR3 sequence: CASSLDASGRRETQYF. In nucleotides, the CDR3 is TGTGCCAGCAGCTTAGATGCTAGCGGGAGGCGGGAGACCCAGTACTTC.

The rearrangement uses TRBV6-1 and TRBJ2-1; TRBD1 might be the D (6 bases). The germline gives CDR1 MNHNS, CDR2 SASEGT. This CDR3 has 13 residues. Trimming stripped 6 bases from V and 9 bases from J, with 15 bases between. In nucleotides, the CDR3 is TGTGCCAGCAGGGGGGCGACGATGGGTGAGCAGTTCTTC. Its translation is CASRGATMGEQFF.

The rearrangement links TRBV5-6 to TRBJ1-1; 7 bases are shared with TRBD1. The CDR3 totals 13 residues. V shed 5 bases and J 5 bases; nucleotides not matched to a gene: 6. CDR1 and CDR2 (germline): SGHDT, YYEEEE. Here the CDR3 reads CASSRGQETEAFF. The CDR3 nucleotides are TGTGCCAGCAGTAGGGGGCAAGAAACTGAAGCTTTCTTT.

V gene TRBV6-1 combines with J gene TRBJ1-1, with D unresolved. Deletions cut 7 bases from V and 1 base from J, with 10 bases between. The CDR3 extends over 13 amino acids. CDR1 is MNHNS and CDR2 is SASEGT in the germline V gene. The CDR3 nucleotides read TGTGCCAGCAAGCCAAGTAGGAACACTGAAGCTTTCTTT. Its translation: CASKPSRNTEAFF.